The 9 T cell receptor beta chains below were found in one sample sequenced in a study of blood T cell repertoires in COVID-19. The method was immunoSEQ multiplex PCR; TCRdb's version includes in-frame clones alone and lacks a portion of them. The table lists some 260,000 clones, nearly 90% of them singletons, with roughly 2% in the top ten. The sequencing input was peripheral blood. The source is a woman between 40 and 50 years old who had recovered from COVID-19.

The CDR3 sequence: CASSQEWGTGMGNEQFF. DNA for the CDR3: TGTGCCAGCAGCCAAGAATGGGGGACAGGGATGGGGAATGAGCAGTTCTTC. V and J are TRBV14 and TRBJ2-1; 9 bases are a match to TRBD1. Germline CDR1 SGHDN, CDR2 FVKESK. With V trimmed by 0 bases and J by 7 bases, 10 bases remained unmatched. The CDR3 sequence is 17 residues long.

This clone came up a few times. This rearrangement joins TRBV4-3 to TRBJ2-1, with 9 bases fitting TRBD1. The J segment lost 9 bases and the V segment lost 5 bases, leaving 5 bases of the junction unmatched. CDR3 size: 13 residues. Looked up from germline, CDR1 is LGHNA and CDR2 is YSLEER. The CDR3 region is CASSIGTGREQFF. The CDR3 DNA sequence: TGCGCCAGCAGCATCGGGACAGGGCGTGAGCAGTTCTTC.

The chain recombines TRBV5-1 with TRBJ2-2; 7 bases match TRBD2. V was pared by 4 bases and J by 6 bases, with 9 bases of the junction left unmatched. Germline lookup yields CDR1 SGHRS and CDR2 YFSETQ. The CDR3 runs to 15 residues. This CDR3 reads CASSSGTLLAGELFF. The CDR3 DNA reads TGCGCCAGCAGCAGCGGGACCCTACTGGCCGGGGAGCTGTTTTTT.

The gene calls are TRBV7-2 and TRBJ1-1, with 9 bases fitting TRBD1. Germline V gene lookup returns CDR1 SGHTA and CDR2 FQGNSA. The CDR3 has 15 amino acids. J gave up 5 bases and V 3 bases, and 7 bases lay outside the gene matches. The CDR3 coding sequence is TGTGCCAGCAGCTTTTACAGGGGGCGCGAGACTGAAGCTTTCTTT. It codes for CASSFYRGRETEAFF.

This chain joins TRBV6-2 or TRBV6-3 and TRBJ2-4, with 11 bases lining up with TRBD2. The CDR3 is 21 residues long. V shed 0 bases and J 1 base; nucleotides not matched to a gene: 14. Germline-derived CDR1 and CDR2 are MNHEY and SVGEGT. CDR3 in DNA: TGTGCCAGCAGTTACTCGCGACTAGCGGGGTATAAGATAGCGGCCAAAAACATTCAGTACTTC. Protein sequence: CASSYSRLAGYKIAAKNIQYF.

The chain uses TRBV6-2 or TRBV6-3 and TRBJ1-2, with 9 bases lining up with TRBD1. The CDR3 spans 15 residues. Germline loops: CDR1 MNHEY, CDR2 SVGEGT. Trimming at V came to 2 bases and at J to 4 bases, leaving 5 bases not matched to a gene. The CDR3 is CASSYGGQGVYGYTF. DNA of the CDR3: TGTGCCAGCAGTTACGGGGGACAGGGCGTCTATGGCTACACCTTC.

The rearrangement uses TRBV7-8 and TRBJ1-3; 7 bases map to TRBD1. After removal of 7 bases from V and 4 bases from J, the junction contained 13 bases not matched to a gene. This CDR3 has 16 residues. In germline, CDR1 is SGHVS, CDR2 FQNEAQ. This chain's CDR3 is CASTPRSRQGGNTIYF. In DNA, the CDR3 is TGTGCCAGCACCCCGAGGTCGAGACAGGGAGGAAACACCATATATTTT.

The J gene is TRBJ2-1, the V gene TRBV27; 9 bases are a match to TRBD2. Germline V lookup: CDR1 MNHEY, CDR2 SMNVEV (reference sequence). This CDR3 has 17 amino acids. Trimming removed 3 bases from V and 4 bases from J; junction bases left unmatched: 10. The CDR3 spells CASSLRASGAPYNEQFF. CDR3 bases: TGTGCCAGCAGTTTGCGGGCTAGCGGGGCACCATACAATGAGCAGTTCTTC.

This chain connects TRBV7-8 to TRBJ1-4; no clear D. This CDR3 comprises 16 residues. The V end lost 5 bases, the J end lost 0 bases, and 13 bases lay between the germline ends. In germline, CDR1 is SGHVS, CDR2 FQNEAQ. This CDR3 is CASSPRRTATNEKLFF. The CDR3 bases are TGTGCCAGCAGCCCTAGGCGGACTGCAACTAATGAAAAACTGTTTTTT.